These T cell receptor beta chains were read from a single sample in a study of vaccination effects on CD4 cells after COVID-19. Some clones are missing from TCRdb's copy, which holds only in-frame ones; the method was immunoSEQ multiplex PCR. The table includes around 54,000 clones, around 75% detected once. Antigens of these TCRs are unknown. The sequenced sample was CD4+ T cells from PBMCs cultured with HCoV-229E spike peptides, obtained before COVID-19 vaccination. These receptor sequences come from a human donor who received a COVID-19 vaccine. Each CDR3 is given with its conserved first and last residue. Fields, in order: clone size, J gene, V gene, D gene, CDR3 DNA, CDR3 protein. The D gene is left open where the match is weak. A row's size may be missing; if present it is once, few, many or a size class.

clone_size: NA; j_call: TRBJ2-1; v_call: TRBV28; d_call: TRBD2; cdr3_nt: TGTGCCAGCAGAGACAGCGGGGTCAATGAGCAGTTCTTC; cdr3_aa: CASRDSGVNEQFF
clone_size: NA; j_call: TRBJ1-2; v_call: TRBV9; d_call: NA; cdr3_nt: TGTGCCAGCAGCGTAACCCTAACAGGGACTGGCTACACCTTC; cdr3_aa: CASSVTLTGTGYTF
clone_size: NA; j_call: TRBJ2-1; v_call: TRBV2; d_call: TRBD2; cdr3_nt: TGTGCCAGCAGTGCGACTAGCGGGGGTTACTACAATGAGCAGTTCTTC; cdr3_aa: CASSATSGGYYNEQFF
clone_size: few; j_call: TRBJ1-2; v_call: TRBV3-1/TRBV3-2; d_call: NA; cdr3_nt: TGTGCCAGCAGCCAACAGGGGAACTATGGCTACACCTTC; cdr3_aa: CASSQQGNYGYTF
clone_size: NA; j_call: TRBJ1-2; v_call: TRBV2; d_call: NA; cdr3_nt: TGTGCCAGCAGTGATAAGCCCAGTAACTATGGCTACACCTTC; cdr3_aa: CASSDKPSNYGYTF
clone_size: NA; j_call: TRBJ2-6; v_call: TRBV7-3; d_call: NA; cdr3_nt: TGTGCCAGCAGCTCGCAGGGTGGTGGGGCCAACGTCCTGACTTTC; cdr3_aa: CASSSQGGGANVLTF
clone_size: NA; j_call: TRBJ1-2; v_call: TRBV7-9; d_call: NA; cdr3_nt: TGTGCCAGCAGCTCACACAGGGTTGTGAGCTACACCTTC; cdr3_aa: CASSSHRVVSYTF
clone_size: few; j_call: TRBJ1-2; v_call: TRBV19; d_call: TRBD1; cdr3_nt: TGTGCCAGTAGGAGACCCGGGGACAGCAACTATGGCTACACCTTC; cdr3_aa: CASRRPGDSNYGYTF
clone_size: NA; j_call: TRBJ1-4; v_call: TRBV5-5; d_call: TRBD1; cdr3_nt: TGTGCCAGCAGCCCCGGACAGGTCCTCGCAACTAATGAAAAACTGTTTTTT; cdr3_aa: CASSPGQVLATNEKLFF
clone_size: NA; j_call: TRBJ1-2; v_call: TRBV19; d_call: NA; cdr3_nt: TGTGCCAGTAGGCCACAAAACGACGGTGCTAACTATGGCTACACCTTC; cdr3_aa: CASRPQNDGANYGYTF
clone_size: NA; j_call: TRBJ1-6; v_call: TRBV6-5; d_call: NA; cdr3_nt: TGTGCCAGCAGTTCCCGGGGAGGGAATTCACCCCTCCACTTT; cdr3_aa: CASSSRGGNSPLHF
clone_size: NA; j_call: TRBJ2-3; v_call: TRBV18; d_call: NA; cdr3_nt: TGTGCCAGCTCACCAGGCACAGATACGCAGTATTTT; cdr3_aa: CASSPGTDTQYF
clone_size: few; j_call: TRBJ2-5; v_call: TRBV24-1; d_call: NA; cdr3_nt: TGTGCCACCAGTCAAACGGGATTGTACCAAGAGACCCAGTACTTC; cdr3_aa: CATSQTGLYQETQYF
clone_size: NA; j_call: TRBJ1-1; v_call: TRBV2; d_call: NA; cdr3_nt: TGTGCCAGCAGTGACTGGCCAGGGGCCTTGAACACTGAAGCTTTCTTT; cdr3_aa: CASSDWPGALNTEAFF
clone_size: NA; j_call: TRBJ2-2; v_call: TRBV5-1; d_call: TRBD2; cdr3_nt: TGCGCCAGCAGCTTGACTAGCGGCACCGGGGAGCTGTTTTTT; cdr3_aa: CASSLTSGTGELFF
clone_size: NA; j_call: TRBJ2-4; v_call: TRBV7-2; d_call: TRBD2; cdr3_nt: TGTGCCAGCAGCGCTGATTTAGCGGGGGGGCGCAGAAACATTCAGTACTTC; cdr3_aa: CASSADLAGGRRNIQYF
clone_size: NA; j_call: TRBJ1-5; v_call: TRBV5-6; d_call: NA; cdr3_nt: TGTGCCAGCAGCTTGTGGCTCCCCGGTGGCAATCAGCCCCAGCATTTT; cdr3_aa: CASSLWLPGGNQPQHF
clone_size: NA; j_call: TRBJ1-3; v_call: TRBV9; d_call: NA; cdr3_nt: TGTGCCAGCAGCGTAGGGGCAGTCTCTGGAAACACCATATATTTT; cdr3_aa: CASSVGAVSGNTIYF
clone_size: once; j_call: TRBJ1-5; v_call: TRBV27; d_call: NA; cdr3_nt: TGTGCCAGCAGTTTTAGGAGGAATCAGCCCCAGCATTTT; cdr3_aa: CASSFRRNQPQHF
clone_size: NA; j_call: TRBJ2-2; v_call: TRBV28; d_call: TRBD1; cdr3_nt: TGTGCCAGCAGCCTCAGACAGGGTAGTAACACCGGGGAGCTGTTTTTT; cdr3_aa: CASSLRQGSNTGELFF
clone_size: once; j_call: TRBJ2-3; v_call: TRBV9; d_call: NA; cdr3_nt: TGTGCCAGCAGCGTCACAGGGGCGGGAACCGGTTTGGGCACAGATACGCAGTATTTT; cdr3_aa: CASSVTGAGTGLGTDTQYF
clone_size: NA; j_call: TRBJ2-4; v_call: TRBV5-1; d_call: NA; cdr3_nt: TGCGCCAGCAGCCCGCGGTCGGGATACAAAAACATTCAGTACTTC; cdr3_aa: CASSPRSGYKNIQYF
clone_size: once; j_call: TRBJ1-1; v_call: TRBV6-2/TRBV6-3; d_call: NA; cdr3_nt: TGTGCCAGCAGTTACTCGGGGTGGGACACTGAAGCTTTCTTT; cdr3_aa: CASSYSGWDTEAFF
clone_size: NA; j_call: TRBJ2-3; v_call: TRBV6-4; d_call: TRBD2; cdr3_nt: TGTGCCAGCAGCCCCAATAGCGGGTCGCAAGATACGCAGTATTTT; cdr3_aa: CASSPNSGSQDTQYF
clone_size: NA; j_call: TRBJ2-5; v_call: TRBV4-1; d_call: NA; cdr3_nt: TGCGCCAGCAGCCAAGGGATATGGGAGACCCAGTACTTC; cdr3_aa: CASSQGIWETQYF
clone_size: few; j_call: TRBJ2-3; v_call: TRBV7-9; d_call: NA; cdr3_nt: TGTGCCAGCAGCCCGAGCACAGATACGCAGTATTTT; cdr3_aa: CASSPSTDTQYF
clone_size: NA; j_call: TRBJ1-2; v_call: TRBV6-5; d_call: TRBD1; cdr3_nt: TGTGCCAGCAGTTATATCTACAGGGGGAACTATGGCTACACCTTC; cdr3_aa: CASSYIYRGNYGYTF
clone_size: NA; j_call: TRBJ2-2; v_call: TRBV10-2; d_call: NA; cdr3_nt: TGCGCCAGCAGTGAGCCCGGATCAAACACCGGGGAGCTGTTTTTT; cdr3_aa: CASSEPGSNTGELFF
clone_size: NA; j_call: TRBJ1-5; v_call: TRBV10-2; d_call: NA; cdr3_nt: TGCGCCAGCGCGGTAGGGGACTTGGGTCAGCCCCAGCATTTT; cdr3_aa: CASAVGDLGQPQHF
clone_size: NA; j_call: TRBJ2-1; v_call: TRBV6-4; d_call: NA; cdr3_nt: TGTGCCAGCAGTGACTCGCTTGGTGGGGGGCAGTTCTTC; cdr3_aa: CASSDSLGGGQFF
clone_size: NA; j_call: TRBJ1-1; v_call: TRBV10-3; d_call: NA; cdr3_nt: TGTGCCATCAAGGCCCAGTGGAACACTGAAGCTTTCTTT; cdr3_aa: CAIKAQWNTEAFF
clone_size: NA; j_call: TRBJ2-3; v_call: TRBV5-1; d_call: NA; cdr3_nt: TGCGCCAGCAGCTTAATCCCAGGAAAGAGCACAGATACGCAGTATTTT; cdr3_aa: CASSLIPGKSTDTQYF
clone_size: NA; j_call: TRBJ1-2; v_call: TRBV28; d_call: NA; cdr3_nt: TGTGCCATCCCCTGGGGTTACTATGGCTACACCTTC; cdr3_aa: CAIPWGYYGYTF
clone_size: NA; j_call: TRBJ1-4; v_call: TRBV5-1; d_call: NA; cdr3_nt: TGCGCCAGCAGCTTCCTGGGCCGACGCGATCTAAATGAAAAACTGTTTTTT; cdr3_aa: CASSFLGRRDLNEKLFF
clone_size: few; j_call: TRBJ1-2; v_call: TRBV7-9; d_call: TRBD1; cdr3_nt: TGTGCCAGCAGCTTAGGGACAGGGGAGGGAGACTATGGCTACACCTTC; cdr3_aa: CASSLGTGEGDYGYTF
clone_size: NA; j_call: TRBJ1-5; v_call: TRBV28; d_call: NA; cdr3_nt: TGTGCCAGCAGAAAAGGGGGGTTTATATTTAGCAATCAGCCCCAGCATTTT; cdr3_aa: CASRKGGFIFSNQPQHF
clone_size: few; j_call: TRBJ1-2; v_call: TRBV24-1; d_call: TRBD1; cdr3_nt: TGTGCCACCAGTGATACACAGGGGAGAAGTTCGCACTTC; cdr3_aa: CATSDTQGRSSHF
clone_size: NA; j_call: TRBJ2-1; v_call: TRBV5-5; d_call: TRBD2; cdr3_nt: TGTGCCAGCAGCTCGACTAGCGGTTACAATGAGCAGTTCTTC; cdr3_aa: CASSSTSGYNEQFF
clone_size: few; j_call: TRBJ1-5; v_call: TRBV2; d_call: TRBD1; cdr3_nt: TGTGCCAGCAGTGAAACAGGGGGCTATCAGCCCCAGCATTTT; cdr3_aa: CASSETGGYQPQHF
clone_size: NA; j_call: TRBJ2-2; v_call: TRBV7-8; d_call: NA; cdr3_nt: TGTGCCAGCAGCGACCCCGCCACCGGGGAGCTGTTTTTT; cdr3_aa: CASSDPATGELFF